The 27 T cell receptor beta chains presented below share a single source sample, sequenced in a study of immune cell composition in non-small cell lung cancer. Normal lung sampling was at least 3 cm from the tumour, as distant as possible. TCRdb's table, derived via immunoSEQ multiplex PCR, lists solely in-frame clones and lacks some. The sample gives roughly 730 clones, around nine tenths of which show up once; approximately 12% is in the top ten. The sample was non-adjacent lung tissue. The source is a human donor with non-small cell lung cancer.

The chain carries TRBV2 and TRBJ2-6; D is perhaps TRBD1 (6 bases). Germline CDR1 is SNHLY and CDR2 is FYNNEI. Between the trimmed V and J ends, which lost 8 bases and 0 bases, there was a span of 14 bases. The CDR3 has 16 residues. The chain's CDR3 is CASGGQLLSGANVLTF. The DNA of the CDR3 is TGTGCCAGCGGTGGACAGCTACTCTCTGGGGCCAACGTCCTGACTTTC. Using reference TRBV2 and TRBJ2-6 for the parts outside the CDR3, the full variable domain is EPEVTQTPSHQVTQMGQEVILRCVPISNHLYFYWYRQILGQKVEFLVSFYNNEISEKSEIFDDQFSVERPDGSNFTLKIRSTKLEDSAMYFCASGGQLLSGANVLTFGAGSRLTVL.

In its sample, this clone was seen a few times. CDR3 amino acids: CASSSQGNTEAFF. The CDR3 DNA reads TGTGCCAGCAGCTCCCAGGGAAATACTGAAGCTTTCTTT. The chain is built from TRBV7-3 and TRBJ1-1; a possible D gene is TRBD1 (5 bases). The CDR3 sequence is 13 residues long. V dropped 4 bases and J dropped 5 bases, with 11 bases sitting between them. Germline lookup yields CDR1 SGHTA and CDR2 FQGTGA.

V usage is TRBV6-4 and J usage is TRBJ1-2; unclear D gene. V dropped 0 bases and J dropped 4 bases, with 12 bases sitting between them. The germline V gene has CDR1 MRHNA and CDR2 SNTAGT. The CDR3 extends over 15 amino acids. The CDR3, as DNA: TGTGCCAGCAGTGACTCGATGGGAGGGAGCTATGGCTACACCTTC. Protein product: CASSDSMGGSYGYTF.

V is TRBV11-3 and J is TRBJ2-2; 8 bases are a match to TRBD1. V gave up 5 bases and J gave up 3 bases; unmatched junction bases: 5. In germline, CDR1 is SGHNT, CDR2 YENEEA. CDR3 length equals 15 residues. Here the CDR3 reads CASSRGQGDTGELFF. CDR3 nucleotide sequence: TGTGCCAGCAGCCGAGGACAGGGAGACACCGGGGAGCTGTTTTTT.

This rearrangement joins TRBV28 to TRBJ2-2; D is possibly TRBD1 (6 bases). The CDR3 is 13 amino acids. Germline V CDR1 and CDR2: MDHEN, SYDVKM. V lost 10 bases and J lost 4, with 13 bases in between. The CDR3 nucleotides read TGTGCCACACAAACAGGGAGCACCGGGGAGCTGTTTTTT. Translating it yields CATQTGSTGELFF.

CDR3 coding DNA: TGTGCCAGCAGCCCGGGACAGCTCCAATCCTTCTATGGCTACACCTTC. It translates to CASSPGQLQSFYGYTF. The V and J genes are TRBV5-6 and TRBJ1-2; 7 bases agree with TRBD1. CDR3 length: 16 residues. Trimming cost V 4 bases and J 4 bases; bases outside gene matches: 13. Germline loops: CDR1 SGHDT, CDR2 YYEEEE.

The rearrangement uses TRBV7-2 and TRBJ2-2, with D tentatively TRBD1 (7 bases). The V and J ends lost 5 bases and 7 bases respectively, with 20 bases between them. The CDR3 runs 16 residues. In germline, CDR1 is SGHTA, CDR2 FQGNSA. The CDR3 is CASSPGGLQGRGELFF. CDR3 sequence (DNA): TGTGCCAGCAGCCCAGGCGGACTACAGGGGCGCGGGGAGCTGTTTTTT.

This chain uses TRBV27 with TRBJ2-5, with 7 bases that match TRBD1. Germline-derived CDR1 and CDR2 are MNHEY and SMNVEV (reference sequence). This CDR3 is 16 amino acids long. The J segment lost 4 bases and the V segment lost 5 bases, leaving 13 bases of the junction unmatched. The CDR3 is CASSATDRRPPETQYF. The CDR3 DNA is TGTGCCAGCAGTGCCACGGACAGGAGGCCCCCAGAGACCCAGTACTTC.

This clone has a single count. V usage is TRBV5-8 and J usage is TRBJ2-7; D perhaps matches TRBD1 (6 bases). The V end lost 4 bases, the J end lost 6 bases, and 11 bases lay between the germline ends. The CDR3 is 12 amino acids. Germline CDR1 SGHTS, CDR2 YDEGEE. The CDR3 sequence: CASSDQGPEQYF. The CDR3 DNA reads TGTGCCAGCAGCGATCAGGGGCCCGAGCAGTACTTC.

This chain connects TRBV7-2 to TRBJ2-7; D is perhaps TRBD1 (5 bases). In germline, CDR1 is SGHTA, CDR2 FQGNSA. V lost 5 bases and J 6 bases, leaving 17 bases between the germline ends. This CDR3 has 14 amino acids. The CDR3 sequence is CASSPQGYLGEQYF. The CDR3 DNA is TGTGCCAGCAGCCCTCAGGGTTACCTGGGCGAGCAGTACTTC.

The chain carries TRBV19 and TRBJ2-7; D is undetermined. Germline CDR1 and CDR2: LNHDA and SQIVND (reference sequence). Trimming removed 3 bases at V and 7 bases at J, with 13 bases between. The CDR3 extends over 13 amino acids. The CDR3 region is CASSISDTGEQYF. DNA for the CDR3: TGTGCCAGTAGTATCTCCGATACCGGGGAGCAGTACTTC.

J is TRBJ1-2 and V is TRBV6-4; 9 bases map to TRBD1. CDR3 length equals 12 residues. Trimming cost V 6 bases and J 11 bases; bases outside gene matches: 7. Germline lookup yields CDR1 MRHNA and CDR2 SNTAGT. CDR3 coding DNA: TGTGCCAGCAGAGGGACAGGGATTGGGTACACCTTC. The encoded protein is CASRGTGIGYTF.

The DNA of the CDR3 is TGTGCCAGCAGTACCCCGGCAGGGCGAGGAAATTCACCCCTCCACTTT. Its translation is CASSTPAGRGNSPLHF. V and J are TRBV6-6 and TRBJ1-6, with D possibly matching TRBD1 (5 bases). This CDR3 has 16 amino acids. V lost 5 bases and J 7 bases, leaving 18 bases between the germline ends. Germline CDR1 and CDR2: MNHNY and SVGAGI (reference sequence).

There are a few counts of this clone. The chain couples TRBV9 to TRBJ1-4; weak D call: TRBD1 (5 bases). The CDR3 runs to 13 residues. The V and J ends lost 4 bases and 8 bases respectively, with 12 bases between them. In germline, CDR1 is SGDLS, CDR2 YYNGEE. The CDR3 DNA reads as TGTGCCAGCAGCCGCGGGACCGAAGAAAAACTGTTTTTT. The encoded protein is CASSRGTEEKLFF.

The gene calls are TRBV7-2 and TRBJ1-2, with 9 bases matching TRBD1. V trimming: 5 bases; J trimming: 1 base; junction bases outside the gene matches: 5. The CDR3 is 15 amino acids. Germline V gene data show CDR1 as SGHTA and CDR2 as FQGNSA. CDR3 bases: TGTGCCAGCAGCGCCGGGACAGGGCGTAACTATGGCTACACCTTC. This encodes CASSAGTGRNYGYTF.

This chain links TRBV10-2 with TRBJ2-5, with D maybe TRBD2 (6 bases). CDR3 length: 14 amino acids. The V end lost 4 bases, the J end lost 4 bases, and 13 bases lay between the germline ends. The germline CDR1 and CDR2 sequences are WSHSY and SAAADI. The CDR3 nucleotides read TGCGCCAGCAGTGTTTTGGTGCGGGGAGAGACCCAGTACTTC. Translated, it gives CASSVLVRGETQYF.

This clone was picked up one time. The CDR3 nucleotides are TGTGCCAGCAGCTTAGGAACAGGGCTCGGCACTGAAGCTTTCTTT. It translates to CASSLGTGLGTEAFF. The V gene is TRBV7-2, the J gene TRBJ1-1, with D possibly being TRBD1 (6 bases). Trimming removed 1 base at V and 4 bases at J, with 13 bases between. CDR1 and CDR2 from the germline V gene are SGHTA and FQGNSA. This CDR3 is 15 amino acids long.

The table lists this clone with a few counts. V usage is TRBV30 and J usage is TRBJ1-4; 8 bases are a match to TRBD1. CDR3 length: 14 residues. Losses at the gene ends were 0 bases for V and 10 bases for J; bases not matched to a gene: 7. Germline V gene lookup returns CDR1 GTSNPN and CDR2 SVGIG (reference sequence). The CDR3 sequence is CAWSVLDRAGKLFF. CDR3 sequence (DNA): TGTGCCTGGAGTGTTCTGGACAGGGCCGGAAAACTGTTTTTT.

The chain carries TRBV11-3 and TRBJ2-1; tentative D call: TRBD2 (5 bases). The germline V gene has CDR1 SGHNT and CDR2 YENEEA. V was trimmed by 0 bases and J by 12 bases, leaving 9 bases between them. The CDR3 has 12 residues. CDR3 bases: TGTGCCAGCAGCTTAGACGGGAAGGGGCAGTTCTTC. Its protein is CASSLDGKGQFF.

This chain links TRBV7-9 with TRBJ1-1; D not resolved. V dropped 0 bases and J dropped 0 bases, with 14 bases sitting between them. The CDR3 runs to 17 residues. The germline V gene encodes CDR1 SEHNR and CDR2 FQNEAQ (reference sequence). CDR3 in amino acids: CASSLADGDSMNTEAFF. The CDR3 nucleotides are TGTGCCAGCAGCTTAGCTGATGGAGACTCGATGAACACTGAAGCTTTCTTT.

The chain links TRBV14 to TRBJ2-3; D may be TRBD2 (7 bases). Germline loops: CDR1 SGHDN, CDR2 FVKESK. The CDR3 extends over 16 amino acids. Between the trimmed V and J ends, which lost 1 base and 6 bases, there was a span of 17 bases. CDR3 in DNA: TGTGCCAGCAGCCAAGTACATACAGGGAGGGCGGATACGCAGTATTTT. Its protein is CASSQVHTGRADTQYF.

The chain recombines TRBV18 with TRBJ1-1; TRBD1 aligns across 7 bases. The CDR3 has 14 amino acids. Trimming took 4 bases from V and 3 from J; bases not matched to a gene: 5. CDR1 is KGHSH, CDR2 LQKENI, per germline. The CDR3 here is CASSLTGWDTEAFF. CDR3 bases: TGTGCCAGCTCACTGACAGGGTGGGACACTGAAGCTTTCTTT. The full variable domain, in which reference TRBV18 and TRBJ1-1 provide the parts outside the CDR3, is NAGVMQNPRHLVRRRGQEARLRCSPMKGHSHVYWYRQLPEEGLKFMVYLQKENIIDESGMPKERFSAEFPKEGPSILRIQQVVRGDSAAYFCASSLTGWDTEAFFGQGTRLTVV.

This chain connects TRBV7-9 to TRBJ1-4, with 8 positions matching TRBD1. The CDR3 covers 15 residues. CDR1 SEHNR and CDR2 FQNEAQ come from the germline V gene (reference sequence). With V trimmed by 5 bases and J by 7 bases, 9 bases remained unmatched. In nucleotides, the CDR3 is TGTGCCAGCAGCCCCCGGACAGGGAAGGGTGAAAAACTGTTTTTT. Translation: CASSPRTGKGEKLFF.

The CDR3 bases are TGTGCCAGCAGCTTAGGGGGCAGGGCCGGCTACACCTTC. It encodes CASSLGGRAGYTF. The rearrangement uses TRBV7-2 and TRBJ1-2, with D tentatively TRBD1 (5 bases). The CDR3 is made up of 13 amino acids. Germline-derived CDR1 and CDR2 are SGHTA and FQGNSA. V was pared by 1 base and J by 8 bases, with 11 bases between. Drawing the rest from reference TRBV7-2 and TRBJ1-2, the complete variable domain is GAGVSQSPSNKVTEKGKDVELRCDPISGHTALYWYRQSLGQGLEFLIYFQGNSAPDKSGLPSDRFSAERTGGSVSTLTIQRTQQEDSAVYLCASSLGGRAGYTFGSGTRLTVV.

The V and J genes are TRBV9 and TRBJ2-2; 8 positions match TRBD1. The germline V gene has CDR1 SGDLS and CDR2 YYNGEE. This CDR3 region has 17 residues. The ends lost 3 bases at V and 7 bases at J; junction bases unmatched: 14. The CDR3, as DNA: TGTGCCAGCAGCGCCCTATCCGGTGGGACAGGATACGGGGAGCTGTTTTTT. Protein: CASSALSGGTGYGELFF. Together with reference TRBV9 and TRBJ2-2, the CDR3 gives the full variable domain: DSGVTQTPKHLITATGQRVTLRCSPRSGDLSVYWYQQSLDQGLQFLIQYYNGEERAKGNILERFSAQQFPDLHSELNLSSLELGDSALYFCASSALSGGTGYGELFFGEGSRLTVL.

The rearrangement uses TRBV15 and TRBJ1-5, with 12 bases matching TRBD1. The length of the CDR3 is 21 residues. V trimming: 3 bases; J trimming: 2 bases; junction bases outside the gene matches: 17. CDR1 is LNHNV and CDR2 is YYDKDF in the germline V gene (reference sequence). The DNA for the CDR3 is TGTGCCACCAGCAGGTTCTATTCCGGGACAGGGGGCGGGATTGGCAATCAGCCCCAGCATTTT. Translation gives CATSRFYSGTGGGIGNQPQHF.

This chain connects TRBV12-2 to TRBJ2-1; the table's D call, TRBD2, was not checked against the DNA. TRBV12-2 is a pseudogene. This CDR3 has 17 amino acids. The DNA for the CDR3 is TGTGCAAGTCGCTTAGGTCGTCTTCCGGGGACTTACAATGAGCAGTTCTTC. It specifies CASRLGRLPGTYNEQFF.